The TCR beta chain under discussion was sequenced for a study of early stage breast cancer tumors. Study summary: Most of the 16 invasive tumors were ER+, PR+ and HER2-. Samples were sequenced at roughly 10-fold average coverage. Findings of the study overall: Unsorted bulk genomic DNA sequencing lacked pairing and functional marker data. Tumors had roughly 2.4-fold higher T cell density and higher clonality than adjacent normal breast tissue.

This clone was seen only a few times. Its target is unknown. The data were produced by immunoSEQ multiplex PCR, yet TCRdb's version contains in-frame clones alone and is incomplete. This sample carries fewer than 90,000 clones, around 85% of them seen once, and the ten largest clones take roughly 3.5%. Unmatched junction bases numbered 4, after V lost 4 bases and J lost 7 bases. This CDR3 spans 14 amino acids. Germline loops: CDR1 SGHRS, CDR2 YFSETQ. The chain is built from TRBV5-1 and TRBJ1-3; 11 bases line up with TRBD1. The material sequenced was blood. This receptor was obtained from a person aged 55 to 75 with breast cancer. The CDR3 is CASSPGTGGNTIYF. The CDR3 DNA reads TGCGCCAGCAGCCCCGGGACAGGGGGGAACACCATATATTTT.